The clone carrying this TCR beta chain was seen just once. The data stem from a study of cytomegalovirus exposure and HLA in healthy donors. Primers for the PCR totalled 60 Vbeta and 13 Jbeta. The repertoire was sequenced with immunoSEQ multiplex PCR; TCRdb's copy has only in-frame clones and lacks some. The sample consists of 100,000 to 150,000 clones, about 76% of them appearing once. The CDR3 is made up of 17 amino acids. Germline V gives CDR1 PRHDT, CDR2 FYEKMQ (reference sequence). Trimming at V came to 5 bases and at J to 4 bases, leaving 5 bases not matched to a gene. This clonotype was obtained from a woman in her forties in good health and CMV-seronegative. V gene TRBV13 combines with J gene TRBJ2-2; 15 nucleotides line up with TRBD2. The sample comprised PBMCs. This chain's CDR3 is CASSQGLAGGSTGELFF. The CDR3 bases are TGTGCCAGCAGCCAGGGACTAGCGGGAGGTTCCACCGGGGAGCTGTTTTTT.